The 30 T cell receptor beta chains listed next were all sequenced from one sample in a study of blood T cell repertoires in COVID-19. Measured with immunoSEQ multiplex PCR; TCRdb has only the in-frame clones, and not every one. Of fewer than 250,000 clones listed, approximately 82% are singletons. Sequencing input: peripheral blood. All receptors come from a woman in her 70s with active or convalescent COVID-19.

In DNA form, the CDR3 reads TGTGCCAGTAGTACCTCACGGGGGACTGAAGCTTTCTTT. Translating it yields CASSTSRGTEAFF. The chain carries TRBV19 and TRBJ1-1; D is perhaps TRBD1 (5 bases). The CDR3 runs to 13 residues. Per the germline V gene, CDR1 is LNHDA and CDR2 is SQIVND (reference sequence). V dropped 4 bases and J dropped 5 bases, with 11 bases sitting between them.

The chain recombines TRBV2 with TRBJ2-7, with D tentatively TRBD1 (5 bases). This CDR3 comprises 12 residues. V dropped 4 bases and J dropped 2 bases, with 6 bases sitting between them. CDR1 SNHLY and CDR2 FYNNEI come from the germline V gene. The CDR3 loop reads CASSGRAYEQYF. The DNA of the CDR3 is TGTGCCAGCAGTGGCAGGGCCTACGAGCAGTACTTC. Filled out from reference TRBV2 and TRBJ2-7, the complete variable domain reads EPEVTQTPSHQVTQMGQEVILRCVPISNHLYFYWYRQILGQKVEFLVSFYNNEISEKSEIFDDQFSVERPDGSNFTLKIRSTKLEDSAMYFCASSGRAYEQYFGPGTRLTVT.

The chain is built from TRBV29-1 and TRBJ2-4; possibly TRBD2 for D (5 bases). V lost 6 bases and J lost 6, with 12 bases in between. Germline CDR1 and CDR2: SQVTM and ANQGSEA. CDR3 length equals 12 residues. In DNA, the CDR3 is TGCAGCGTCGGTGGACTGGGAAACATTCAGTACTTC. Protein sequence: CSVGGLGNIQYF.

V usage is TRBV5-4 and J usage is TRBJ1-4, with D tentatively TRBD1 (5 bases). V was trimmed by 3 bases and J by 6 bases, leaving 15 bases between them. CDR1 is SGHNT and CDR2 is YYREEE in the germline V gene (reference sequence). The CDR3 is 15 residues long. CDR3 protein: CASSWRDRRDEKLFF. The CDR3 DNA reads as TGTGCCAGCAGCTGGCGGGACCGAAGGGATGAAAAACTGTTTTTT.

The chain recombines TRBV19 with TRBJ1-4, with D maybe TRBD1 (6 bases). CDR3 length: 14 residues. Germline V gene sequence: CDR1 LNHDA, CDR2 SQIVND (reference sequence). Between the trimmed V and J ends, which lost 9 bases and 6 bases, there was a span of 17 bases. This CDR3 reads CASHTGLVDEKLFF. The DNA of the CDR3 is TGTGCCAGCCACACAGGGTTAGTGGATGAAAAACTGTTTTTT.

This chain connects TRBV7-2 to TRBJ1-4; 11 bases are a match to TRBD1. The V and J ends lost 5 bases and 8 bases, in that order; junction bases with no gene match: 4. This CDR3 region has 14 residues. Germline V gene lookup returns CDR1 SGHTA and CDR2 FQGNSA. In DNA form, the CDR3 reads TGTGCCAGCAGCCGGGACAGGGGGAGGGAAAAACTGTTTTTT. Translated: CASSRDRGREKLFF.

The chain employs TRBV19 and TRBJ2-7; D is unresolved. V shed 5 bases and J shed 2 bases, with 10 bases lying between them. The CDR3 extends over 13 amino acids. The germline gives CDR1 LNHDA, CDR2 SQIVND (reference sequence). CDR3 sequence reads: CASSDPRAYEQYF. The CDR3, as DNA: TGTGCCAGTAGTGACCCACGGGCCTACGAGCAGTACTTC.

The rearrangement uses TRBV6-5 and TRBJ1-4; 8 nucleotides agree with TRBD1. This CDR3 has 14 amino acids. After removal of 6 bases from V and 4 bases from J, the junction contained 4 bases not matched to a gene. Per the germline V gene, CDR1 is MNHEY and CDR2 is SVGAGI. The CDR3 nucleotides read TGTGCCAGCAGCCTACAGGGGGGTAATGAAAAACTGTTTTTT. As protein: CASSLQGGNEKLFF.

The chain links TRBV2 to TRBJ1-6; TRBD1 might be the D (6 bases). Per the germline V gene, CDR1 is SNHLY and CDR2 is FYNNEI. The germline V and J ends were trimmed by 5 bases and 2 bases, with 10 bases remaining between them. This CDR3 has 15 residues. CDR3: CASSLQGTYNSPLHF. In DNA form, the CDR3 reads TGTGCCAGCAGTTTACAGGGCACCTATAATTCACCCCTCCACTTT.

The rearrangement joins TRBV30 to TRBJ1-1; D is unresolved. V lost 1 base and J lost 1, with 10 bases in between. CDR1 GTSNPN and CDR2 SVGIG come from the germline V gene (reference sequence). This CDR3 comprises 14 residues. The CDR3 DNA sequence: TGTGCCTGGAGTGGAGGCAGAAGGAACACTGAAGCTTTCTTT. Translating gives CAWSGGRRNTEAFF.

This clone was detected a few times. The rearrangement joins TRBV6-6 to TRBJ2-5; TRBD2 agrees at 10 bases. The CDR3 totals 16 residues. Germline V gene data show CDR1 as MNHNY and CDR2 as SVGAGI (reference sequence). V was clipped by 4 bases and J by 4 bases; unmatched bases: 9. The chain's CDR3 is CASSSRSGRAGETQYF. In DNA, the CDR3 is TGTGCCAGCAGTTCGCGAAGCGGGAGGGCAGGAGAGACCCAGTACTTC.

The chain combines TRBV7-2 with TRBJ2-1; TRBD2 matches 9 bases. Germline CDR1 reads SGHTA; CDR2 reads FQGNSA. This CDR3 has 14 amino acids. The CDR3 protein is CGLAGGGSYNEQFF. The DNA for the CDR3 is TGTGGCCTCGCGGGGGGGGGCTCCTACAATGAGCAGTTCTTC.

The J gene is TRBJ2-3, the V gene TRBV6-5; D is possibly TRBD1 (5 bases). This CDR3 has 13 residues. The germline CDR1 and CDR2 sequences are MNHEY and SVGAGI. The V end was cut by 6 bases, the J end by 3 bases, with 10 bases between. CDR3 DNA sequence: TGTGCCAGCAGAGGGGTGGGTACAGATACGCAGTATTTT. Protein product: CASRGVGTDTQYF.

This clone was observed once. For the CDR3, the DNA is TGTGCCAGCAGTGCGTCTCTCACTAGTAGGATGGAGACCCAGTACTTC. Translating it yields CASSASLTSRMETQYF. The chain uses TRBV27 and TRBJ2-5; D is perhaps TRBD2 (5 bases). The CDR3 runs 16 residues. The germline V gene has CDR1 MNHEY and CDR2 SMNVEV (reference sequence). Deletions cut 5 bases from V and 5 bases from J, with 21 bases between.

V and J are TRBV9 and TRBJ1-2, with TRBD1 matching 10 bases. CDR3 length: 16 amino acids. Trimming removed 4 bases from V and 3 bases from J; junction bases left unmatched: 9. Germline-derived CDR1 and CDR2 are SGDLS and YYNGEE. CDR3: CASSTSRDRGDYGYTF. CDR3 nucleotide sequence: TGTGCCAGCAGCACCTCCCGGGACAGGGGTGACTATGGCTACACCTTC.

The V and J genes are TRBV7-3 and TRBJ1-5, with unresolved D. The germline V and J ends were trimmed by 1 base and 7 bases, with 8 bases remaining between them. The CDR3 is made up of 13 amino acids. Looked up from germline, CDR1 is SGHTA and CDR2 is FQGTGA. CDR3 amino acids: CASSLIRGQPQHF. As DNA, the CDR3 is TGTGCCAGCAGCTTAATAAGAGGCCAGCCCCAGCATTTT.

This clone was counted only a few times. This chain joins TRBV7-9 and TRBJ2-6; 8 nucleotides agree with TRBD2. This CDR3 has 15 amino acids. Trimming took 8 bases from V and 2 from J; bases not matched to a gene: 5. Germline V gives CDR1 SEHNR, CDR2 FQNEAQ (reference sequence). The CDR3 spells CASSRGGPGANVLTF. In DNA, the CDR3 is TGTGCCAGCTCCCGGGGGGGGCCTGGGGCCAACGTCCTGACTTTC.

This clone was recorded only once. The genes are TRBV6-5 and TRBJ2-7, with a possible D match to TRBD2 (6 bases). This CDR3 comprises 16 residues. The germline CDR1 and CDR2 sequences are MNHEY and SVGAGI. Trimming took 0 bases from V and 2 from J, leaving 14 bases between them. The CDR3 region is CASSYSWARGAYEQYF. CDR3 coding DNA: TGTGCCAGCAGTTACTCGTGGGCCCGCGGGGCCTACGAGCAGTACTTC.

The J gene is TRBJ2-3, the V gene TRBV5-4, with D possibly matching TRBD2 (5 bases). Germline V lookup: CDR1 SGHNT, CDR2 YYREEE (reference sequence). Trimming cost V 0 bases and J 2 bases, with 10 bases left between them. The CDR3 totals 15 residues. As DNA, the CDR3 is TGTGCCAGCAGCTTGGATGAGAGGGCCACAGATACGCAGTATTTT. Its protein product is CASSLDERATDTQYF.

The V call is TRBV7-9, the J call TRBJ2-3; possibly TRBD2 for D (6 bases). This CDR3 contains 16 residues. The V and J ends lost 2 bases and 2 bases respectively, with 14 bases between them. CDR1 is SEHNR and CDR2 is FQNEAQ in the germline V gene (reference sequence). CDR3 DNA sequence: TGTGCCAGCAGCTTACAGCTAGGAGGGGTCACAGATACGCAGTATTTT. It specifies CASSLQLGGVTDTQYF.

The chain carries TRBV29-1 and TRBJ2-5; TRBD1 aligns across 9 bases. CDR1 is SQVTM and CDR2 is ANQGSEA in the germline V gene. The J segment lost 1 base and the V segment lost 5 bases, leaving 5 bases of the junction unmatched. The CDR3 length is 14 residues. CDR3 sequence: CSVKQGAAQETQYF. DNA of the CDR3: TGCAGCGTTAAACAGGGGGCCGCCCAAGAGACCCAGTACTTC. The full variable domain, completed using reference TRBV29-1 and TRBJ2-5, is SAVISQKPSRDICQRGTSLTIQCQVDSQVTMMFWYRQQPGQSLTLIATANQGSEATYESGFVIDKFPISRPNLTFSTLTVSNMSPEDSSIYLCSVKQGAAQETQYFGPGTRLLVL.

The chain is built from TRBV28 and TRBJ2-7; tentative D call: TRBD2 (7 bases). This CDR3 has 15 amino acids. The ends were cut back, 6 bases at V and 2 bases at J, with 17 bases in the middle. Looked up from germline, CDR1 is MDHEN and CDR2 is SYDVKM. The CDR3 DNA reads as TGTGCCAGCAGCCCTGGACTAGGGGGTCCCTACGAGCAGTACTTC. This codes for CASSPGLGGPYEQYF. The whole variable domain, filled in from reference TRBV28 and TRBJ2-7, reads DVKVTQSSRYLVKRTGEKVFLECVQDMDHENMFWYRQDPGLGLRLIYFSYDVKMKEKGDIPEGYSVSREKKERFSLILESASTNQTSMYLCASSPGLGGPYEQYFGPGTRLTVT.

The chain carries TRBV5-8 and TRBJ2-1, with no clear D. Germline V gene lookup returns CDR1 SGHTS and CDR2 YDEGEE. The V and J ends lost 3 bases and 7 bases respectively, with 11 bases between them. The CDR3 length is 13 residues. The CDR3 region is CASSSIWRNEQFF. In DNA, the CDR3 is TGTGCCAGCAGCTCGATCTGGCGGAATGAGCAGTTCTTC.

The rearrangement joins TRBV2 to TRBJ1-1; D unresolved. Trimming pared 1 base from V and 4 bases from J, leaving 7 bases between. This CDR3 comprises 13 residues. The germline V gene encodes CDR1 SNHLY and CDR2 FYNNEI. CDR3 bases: TGTGCCAGCAGTGAAGGTCCCGGCACTGAAGCTTTCTTT. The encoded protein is CASSEGPGTEAFF.

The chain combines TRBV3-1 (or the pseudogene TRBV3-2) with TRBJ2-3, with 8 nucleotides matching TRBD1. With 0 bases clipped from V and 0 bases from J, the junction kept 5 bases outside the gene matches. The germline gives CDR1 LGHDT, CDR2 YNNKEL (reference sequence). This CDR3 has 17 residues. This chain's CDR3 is CASSQEPRQGSTDTQYF. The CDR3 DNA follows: TGTGCCAGCAGCCAAGAACCCCGACAGGGGAGCACAGATACGCAGTATTTT.

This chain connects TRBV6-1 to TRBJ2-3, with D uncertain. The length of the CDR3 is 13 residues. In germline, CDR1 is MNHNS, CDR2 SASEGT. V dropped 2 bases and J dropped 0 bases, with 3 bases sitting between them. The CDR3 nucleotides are TGTGCCAGCAGTGAACCTAGCACAGATACGCAGTATTTT. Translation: CASSEPSTDTQYF.

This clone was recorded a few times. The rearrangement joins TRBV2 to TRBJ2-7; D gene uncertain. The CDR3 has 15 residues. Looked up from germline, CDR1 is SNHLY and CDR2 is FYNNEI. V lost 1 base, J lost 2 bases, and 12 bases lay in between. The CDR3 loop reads CASSEDFLVPYEQYF. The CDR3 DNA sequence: TGTGCCAGCAGTGAAGACTTCTTGGTCCCCTACGAGCAGTACTTC. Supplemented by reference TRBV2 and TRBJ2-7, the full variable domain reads EPEVTQTPSHQVTQMGQEVILRCVPISNHLYFYWYRQILGQKVEFLVSFYNNEISEKSEIFDDQFSVERPDGSNFTLKIRSTKLEDSAMYFCASSEDFLVPYEQYFGPGTRLTVT.

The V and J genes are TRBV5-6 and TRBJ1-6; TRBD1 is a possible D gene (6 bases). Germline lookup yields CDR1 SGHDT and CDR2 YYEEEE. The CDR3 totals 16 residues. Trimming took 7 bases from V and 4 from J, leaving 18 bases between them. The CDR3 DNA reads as TGTGCCAGCTCACTTCTCCAGGGGACGTATAATTCACCCCTCCACTTT. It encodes CASSLLQGTYNSPLHF. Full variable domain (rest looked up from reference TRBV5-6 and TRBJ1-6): DAGVTQSPTHLIKTRGQQVTLRCSPKSGHDTVSWYQQALGQGPQFIFQYYEEEERQRGNFPDRFSGHQFPNYSSELNVNALLLGDSALYLCASSLLQGTYNSPLHFGNGTRLTVT.

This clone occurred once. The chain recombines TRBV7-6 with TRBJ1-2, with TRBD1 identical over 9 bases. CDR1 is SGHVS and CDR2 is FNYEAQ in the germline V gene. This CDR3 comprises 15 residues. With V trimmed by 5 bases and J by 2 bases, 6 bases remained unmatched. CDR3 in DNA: TGTGCCAGCAGCCCGCAACAGGGGGCGAACTATGGCTACACCTTC. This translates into CASSPQQGANYGYTF. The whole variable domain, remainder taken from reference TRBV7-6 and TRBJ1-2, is GAGVSQSPRYKVTKRGQDVALRCDPISGHVSLYWYRQALGQGPEFLTYFNYEAQQDKSGLPNDRFSAERPEGSISTLTIQRTEQRDSAMYRCASSPQQGANYGYTFGSGTRLTVV.

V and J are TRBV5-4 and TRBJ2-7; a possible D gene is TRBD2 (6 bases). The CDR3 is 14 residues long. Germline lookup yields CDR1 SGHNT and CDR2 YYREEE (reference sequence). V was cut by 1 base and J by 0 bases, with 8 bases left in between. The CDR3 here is CASSLMGLSYEQYF. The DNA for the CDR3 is TGTGCCAGCAGCTTGATGGGACTCTCCTACGAGCAGTACTTC.